The 30 T cell receptor beta chains given below trace back to one sample, sequenced in a study of T cell changes during pregnancy in multiple sclerosis. Some clones are missing from TCRdb's copy, which holds only in-frame ones; the method was immunoSEQ multiplex PCR. The sample lists over 55,000 clones, about 88% occurring once. The sample in question was peripheral blood, obtained in the first trimester of pregnancy. The receptor source for this set is a female donor with multiple sclerosis, enrolled in a pregnancy study.

Here the CDR3 DNA reads TGTGCCAGCTCACCGTACCGACAGGGTGCGAACACCGGGGAGCTGTTTTTT. Its protein is CASSPYRQGANTGELFF. This chain uses TRBV18 with TRBJ2-2; 7 bases line up with TRBD1. Per the germline V gene, CDR1 is KGHSH and CDR2 is LQKENI. J lost 0 bases, V lost 3 bases, and 7 bases had no gene match. The CDR3 runs to 17 residues.

The chain uses TRBV7-9 and TRBJ2-2, with 13 positions matching TRBD2. Germline V gene sequence: CDR1 SEHNR, CDR2 FQNEAQ (reference sequence). With 6 bases clipped from V and 5 bases from J, the junction kept 6 bases outside the gene matches. This CDR3 comprises 16 residues. The CDR3 coding sequence is TGTGCCAGCAGTCCTCGACTAGCGGGAGGAACCGGGGAGCTGTTTTTT. Protein sequence: CASSPRLAGGTGELFF.

This clone was detected only a few times. The V gene is TRBV5-1, the J gene TRBJ2-7; maybe TRBD1 (6 bases). There are 14 residues in the CDR3. The V gene's germline CDR1 is SGHRS and CDR2 YFSETQ. V lost 0 bases and J lost 6, with 13 bases in between. Written as DNA, the CDR3 is TGCGCCAGCAGCTTGGAATCGTGGGGGCCCGAGCAGTACTTC. It specifies CASSLESWGPEQYF.

The chain has TRBV5-8 and TRBJ1-5; D unresolved. Trimming took 0 bases from V and 4 from J, leaving 14 bases between them. This CDR3 is built from 16 residues. From germline, CDR1 is SGHTS and CDR2 YDEGEE. DNA of the CDR3: TGTGCCAGCAGCTTGGAATTGAACAGCCCAAATCAGCCCCAGCATTTT. It codes for CASSLELNSPNQPQHF.

The V gene is TRBV5-6, the J gene TRBJ2-2, with D perhaps matching TRBD2 (5 bases). V was shortened by 4 bases and J by 6 bases, with 16 bases between the two germline ends. In germline, CDR1 is SGHDT, CDR2 YYEEEE. This CDR3 has 15 amino acids. Written as DNA, the CDR3 is TGTGCCAGCAGCCCGTGGGCTAGCATCCCCGGGGAGCTGTTTTTT. Residues: CASSPWASIPGELFF. The full variable domain, its missing parts supplied by reference TRBV5-6 and TRBJ2-2, is DAGVTQSPTHLIKTRGQQVTLRCSPKSGHDTVSWYQQALGQGPQFIFQYYEEEERQRGNFPDRFSGHQFPNYSSELNVNALLLGDSALYLCASSPWASIPGELFFGEGSRLTVL.

The CDR3: CASSYRDPGRKSPLHF. In DNA, the CDR3 is TGTGCCAGCAGTTACCGTGATCCGGGAAGGAAGTCACCCCTCCACTTT. The chain uses TRBV6-5 and TRBJ1-6; no definite D call. This CDR3 contains 16 residues. Germline V gene sequence: CDR1 MNHEY, CDR2 SVGAGI. The V gene lost 2 bases and the J gene lost 10 bases, with 18 bases spanning the gap.

V is TRBV7-2 and J is TRBJ2-7; D may be TRBD2 (5 bases). The V end was cut by 5 bases, the J end by 0 bases, with 14 bases between. Looked up from germline, CDR1 is SGHTA and CDR2 is FQGNSA. CDR3 size: 15 residues. The CDR3: CASSLKIGSSYEQYF. CDR3 coding DNA: TGTGCCAGCAGCCTAAAAATAGGGAGCTCCTACGAGCAGTACTTC.

This chain connects TRBV27 to TRBJ2-5; TRBD2 matches 7 bases. CDR1 and CDR2 (germline): MNHEY, SMNVEV (reference sequence). J gave up 1 base and V 6 bases, and 8 bases lay outside the gene matches. The CDR3 has 15 amino acids. The chain's CDR3 is CASSQAGHRQETQYF. DNA for the CDR3: TGTGCCAGCAGCCAAGCGGGGCACCGCCAAGAGACCCAGTACTTC.

V gene TRBV7-9 combines with J gene TRBJ1-1; weak D call: TRBD1 (6 bases). This CDR3 has 14 amino acids. Germline loops: CDR1 SEHNR, CDR2 FQNEAQ (reference sequence). The ends were cut back, 5 bases at V and 1 base at J, with 11 bases in the middle. The CDR3 region is CASSPTTGNTEAFF. The DNA for the CDR3 is TGTGCCAGCAGCCCGACGACAGGGAACACTGAAGCTTTCTTT. Supplemented by reference TRBV7-9 and TRBJ1-1, the full variable domain reads DTGVSQNPRHKITKRGQNVTFRCDPISEHNRLYWYRQTLGQGPEFLTYFQNEAQLEKSRLLSDRFSAERPKGSFSTLEIQRTEQGDSAMYLCASSPTTGNTEAFFGQGTRLTVV.

This clone turned up a few times. The chain carries TRBV7-9 and TRBJ1-1; maybe TRBD1 (6 bases). This CDR3 is 13 amino acids long. V dropped 5 bases and J dropped 1 base, with 8 bases sitting between them. Germline V gene sequence: CDR1 SEHNR, CDR2 FQNEAQ (reference sequence). The CDR3 here is CASSVTGNTEAFF. The CDR3 region has the DNA TGTGCCAGCAGCGTGACAGGGAACACTGAAGCTTTCTTT.

This chain connects TRBV27 to TRBJ1-2; D uncertain. Germline-derived CDR1 and CDR2 are MNHEY and SMNVEV (reference sequence). V was clipped by 0 bases and J by 0 bases, with 8 bases between them. The CDR3 contains 15 residues. In DNA form, the CDR3 reads TGTGCCAGCAGTTTATCGGGTACAGCTAACTATGGCTACACCTTC. Its translation: CASSLSGTANYGYTF.

The CDR3 here is CASSLQTGDGYTF. As DNA, the CDR3 is TGTGCCAGCAGCTTACAGACAGGGGATGGCTACACCTTC. This chain joins TRBV7-3 and TRBJ1-2; 8 bases are shared with TRBD1. Looked up from germline, CDR1 is SGHTA and CDR2 is FQGTGA. This CDR3 spans 13 amino acids. With V trimmed by 2 bases and J by 6 bases, 2 bases remained unmatched.

The J gene is TRBJ1-1, the V gene TRBV4-1, with D perhaps matching TRBD1 (5 bases). The CDR3 runs to 14 residues. Trimming removed 2 bases from V and 5 bases from J, with 12 bases in between. The V gene's germline CDR1 is MGHRA and CDR2 YSYEKL. CDR3 in amino acids: CASSQFSGMTEAFF. The CDR3 region has the DNA TGCGCCAGCAGCCAATTTTCAGGGATGACTGAAGCTTTCTTT.

The rearrangement links TRBV7-9 to TRBJ2-7; the match to TRBD2 covers 11 bases. This CDR3 region has 12 residues. Trimming removed 10 bases from V and 3 bases from J; junction bases left unmatched: 2. Germline V lookup: CDR1 SEHNR, CDR2 FQNEAQ (reference sequence). CDR3 loop: CATGLAGYEQYF. In DNA, the CDR3 is TGTGCCACCGGACTAGCGGGCTACGAGCAGTACTTC.

This clone was recorded only once. The rearrangement uses TRBV18 and TRBJ2-7, with D possibly being TRBD1 (6 bases). There are 12 residues in the CDR3. V lost 3 bases to trimming and J lost 8 bases, with 11 bases between them. The germline V gene encodes CDR1 KGHSH and CDR2 LQKENI. The CDR3 region has the DNA TGTGCCAGCTCACCCATTGGACAGCAGCAGTACTTC. It yields the protein CASSPIGQQQYF.

The rearrangement joins TRBV13 to TRBJ2-3; TRBD1 aligns across 9 bases. Germline CDR1 reads PRHDT; CDR2 reads FYEKMQ (reference sequence). The length of the CDR3 is 18 residues. With 4 bases clipped from V and 6 bases from J, the junction kept 17 bases outside the gene matches. In DNA form, the CDR3 reads TGTGCCAGCAGCTCAAACCCCGGGACAGGGCCTTTGACGGATACGCAGTATTTT. The encoded protein is CASSSNPGTGPLTDTQYF.

CDR3 in amino acids: CASTIAGGSGELFF. The CDR3 DNA sequence: TGCGCCAGCACCATAGCGGGAGGGTCCGGGGAGCTGTTTTTT. The rearrangement joins TRBV5-1 to TRBJ2-2; 11 bases are a match to TRBD2. V shed 6 bases and J 6 bases; nucleotides not matched to a gene: 4. The germline CDR1 and CDR2 sequences are SGHRS and YFSETQ. The CDR3 contains 14 residues.

The chain employs TRBV19 and TRBJ1-2; 10 positions match TRBD1. The germline V gene has CDR1 LNHDA and CDR2 SQIVND (reference sequence). V shed 6 bases and J 5 bases; nucleotides not matched to a gene: 6. The CDR3 extends over 14 amino acids. In DNA form, the CDR3 reads TGTGCCAGTAGCCCGGACAGGGGGTATTATGGCTACACCTTC. Translation gives CASSPDRGYYGYTF.

V and J are TRBV9 and TRBJ2-7; D is possibly TRBD2 (6 bases). Between the trimmed V and J ends, which lost 0 bases and 0 bases, there was a span of 10 bases. Per germline, CDR1 SGDLS and CDR2 YYNGEE. There are 15 residues in the CDR3. The CDR3 coding sequence is TGTGCCAGCAGCGTAGCATCGACTAGCTCCTACGAGCAGTACTTC. It translates to CASSVASTSSYEQYF.

This clone appeared once. The chain recombines TRBV19 with TRBJ1-4, with a tentative D call TRBD1 (6 bases). Trimming took off 3 bases at V and 5 bases at J, with 22 bases between the two ends. This CDR3 comprises 18 residues. In germline, CDR1 is LNHDA, CDR2 SQIVND (reference sequence). The CDR3 bases are TGTGCCAGTAGTATGCCCGCGTCGTCAGGGGTGCAGAATGAAAAACTGTTTTTT. Its translation: CASSMPASSGVQNEKLFF.

The chain uses TRBV12-5 and TRBJ1-3; D is possibly TRBD1 (5 bases). Germline CDR1 is LGHNT and CDR2 is FRNRAP. The CDR3 is made up of 14 amino acids. Trimming cost V 5 bases and J 4 bases, with 12 bases left between them. The CDR3 protein is CASGTGGIGNTIYF. In DNA form, the CDR3 reads TGTGCTAGTGGTACGGGGGGGATCGGAAACACCATATATTTT.

The chain recombines TRBV6-5 with TRBJ1-2, with a tentative D call TRBD1 (6 bases). Germline assignment: CDR1 MNHEY and CDR2 SVGAGI. V was shortened by 6 bases and J by 3 bases, with 14 bases between the two germline ends. CDR3 length: 14 residues. CDR3 loop: CASRTGGADYGYTF. The CDR3 bases are TGTGCCAGCAGGACCGGGGGGGCGGACTATGGCTACACCTTC.

CDR3 bases: TGTGCCAGCAGTTCCAGGCAGGGAGGGTCGAGTGAGCAGTTCTTC. It translates to CASSSRQGGSSEQFF. The chain combines TRBV6-5 with TRBJ2-1, with 7 nucleotides matching TRBD2. CDR3 size: 15 residues. Germline CDR1 and CDR2: MNHEY and SVGAGI. After removal of 4 bases from V and 9 bases from J, the junction contained 12 bases not matched to a gene.

On this clone itself: An end of the junction differs from the germline gene, which may be a read error. J is TRBJ1-1 and V is TRBV7-9; D may be TRBD1 (6 bases). Germline CDR1 and CDR2: SEHNR and FQNEAQ (reference sequence). This CDR3 has 12 amino acids. The DNA of the CDR3 is TGTGCCAGCAGGGGACGGGACACGGAAGCTTTCTTT. Its translation: CASRGRDTEAFF.

This clone was seen a handful of times. The chain couples TRBV27 to TRBJ1-1; D uncertain. Trimming removed 3 bases at V and 1 base at J, with 6 bases between. The germline gives CDR1 MNHEY, CDR2 SMNVEV (reference sequence). CDR3 length: 13 amino acids. CDR3 sequence reads: CASSFFRNTEAFF. CDR3 coding DNA: TGTGCCAGCAGTTTTTTCCGGAACACTGAAGCTTTCTTT.

V is TRBV10-3 and J is TRBJ2-1, with TRBD2 identical over 15 bases. Per germline, CDR1 ENHRY and CDR2 SYGVKD. The CDR3 contains 17 residues. Trimming cost V 7 bases and J 2 bases; bases outside gene matches: 6. The CDR3 DNA follows: TGTGCCATCACCCGGACTAGCGGGAGGGCCGCCTACAATGAGCAGTTCTTC. It specifies CAITRTSGRAAYNEQFF.

Written as DNA, the CDR3 is TGTGCCAGCAGCCCCACCTTTACAGCGGGAGGGACAGAGACCCAGTACTTC. Translating it yields CASSPTFTAGGTETQYF. The chain uses TRBV11-2 and TRBJ2-5; TRBD2 agrees at 10 bases. Germline V gene lookup returns CDR1 SGHAT and CDR2 FQNNGV. The CDR3 loop spans 17 amino acids. The ends lost 5 bases at V and 4 bases at J; junction bases unmatched: 13.

This clone appeared a single time. V usage is TRBV10-3 and J usage is TRBJ1-1, with 11 bases matching TRBD1. With V trimmed by 10 bases and J by 8 bases, 12 bases remained unmatched. The germline gives CDR1 ENHRY, CDR2 SYGVKD. The CDR3 contains 14 residues. CDR3 DNA sequence: TGTGCCACCGAGGACGGACAGGGGGCCGGGGAAGCTTTCTTT. Translating gives CATEDGQGAGEAFF.

CDR3 DNA sequence: TGTGCCAGTAGTCCGCGACAGGGTGGCGGCTACACCTTC. This translates into CASSPRQGGGYTF. The chain joins TRBV19 to TRBJ1-2; 7 bases map to TRBD1. CDR3 size: 13 residues. The V segment lost 5 bases and the J segment 8 bases; nucleotides outside the gene matches: 8. Germline assignment: CDR1 LNHDA and CDR2 SQIVND (reference sequence).

The CDR3 DNA follows: TGTGCCAGCAGGTCCCGTGCCAAAAACATTCAGTACTTC. Residues: CASRSRAKNIQYF. The V gene is TRBV6-5, the J gene TRBJ2-4; D is undetermined. Germline lookup yields CDR1 MNHEY and CDR2 SVGAGI. The length of the CDR3 is 13 residues. Trimming cost V 6 bases and J 1 base, with 7 bases left between them.